This T cell receptor (beta chain) was retrieved from a study of pediatric ulcerative colitis. Points on this clone: Its antigen is not identified.

Study conclusions and caveats: Substantially fewer templates came from a couple of patients' blood samples. Repertoires came from total lymphocyte DNA, so rare subsets like regulatory T cells may be missed.

V was trimmed by 7 bases and J by 4 bases, leaving 14 bases between them. Per germline, CDR1 SGHRS and CDR2 YFSETQ. The CDR3 contains 13 residues. Assay used: immunoSEQ multiplex PCR; TCRdb lists only in-frame clones, some missing. The table has some 35,000 clones, about 81% seen once; the top ten hold under 1.2%. One to two pinch biopsies were taken from the rectum during colonoscopy. The rearrangement uses TRBV5-1 and TRBJ1-2; D remains unclear. The TCR sequence derives from a boy aged 5-17 years with mild ulcerative colitis. Source material: gut tissue. The CDR3: CASVNGPIYGYTF. The CDR3 DNA reads as TGCGCCAGCGTCAACGGGCCCATCTATGGCTACACCTTC.